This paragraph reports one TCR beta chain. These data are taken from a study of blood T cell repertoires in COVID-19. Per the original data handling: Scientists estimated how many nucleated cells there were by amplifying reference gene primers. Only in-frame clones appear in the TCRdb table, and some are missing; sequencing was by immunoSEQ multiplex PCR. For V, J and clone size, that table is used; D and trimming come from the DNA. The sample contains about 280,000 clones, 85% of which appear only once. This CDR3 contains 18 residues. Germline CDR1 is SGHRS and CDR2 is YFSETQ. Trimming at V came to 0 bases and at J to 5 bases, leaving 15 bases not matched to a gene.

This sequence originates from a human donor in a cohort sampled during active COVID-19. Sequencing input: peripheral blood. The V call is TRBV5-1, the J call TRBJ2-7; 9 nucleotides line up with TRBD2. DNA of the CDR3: TGCGCCAGCAGCTTGGGAGTCGCGCGGGCGGGAGGGCGCGACGAGCAGTACTTC. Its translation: CASSLGVARAGGRDEQYF.